This T cell receptor (beta chain) was profiled in a study of control samples from healthy donors and cancer patients. Sequencing used immunoSEQ multiplex PCR; TCRdb keeps in-frame clones, though not all of them. The repertoire holds approximately 120,000 clones, with 75% to 95% as singletons. Trimming removed 1 base from V and 10 bases from J; junction bases left unmatched: 9. CDR3 length: 15 amino acids. Germline lookup yields CDR1 GTSNPN and CDR2 SVGIG (reference sequence). Sequenced: blood. The clonotype originates from a human donor in good health. The donor label of this sample is uncertain. The V and J genes are TRBV30 and TRBJ1-4; 10 bases match TRBD1. In DNA form, the CDR3 reads TGTGCCTGGAGTGAAGGAGAGACAGGGGGCGTAAAACTGTTTTTT. Translating it yields CAWSEGETGGVKLFF.